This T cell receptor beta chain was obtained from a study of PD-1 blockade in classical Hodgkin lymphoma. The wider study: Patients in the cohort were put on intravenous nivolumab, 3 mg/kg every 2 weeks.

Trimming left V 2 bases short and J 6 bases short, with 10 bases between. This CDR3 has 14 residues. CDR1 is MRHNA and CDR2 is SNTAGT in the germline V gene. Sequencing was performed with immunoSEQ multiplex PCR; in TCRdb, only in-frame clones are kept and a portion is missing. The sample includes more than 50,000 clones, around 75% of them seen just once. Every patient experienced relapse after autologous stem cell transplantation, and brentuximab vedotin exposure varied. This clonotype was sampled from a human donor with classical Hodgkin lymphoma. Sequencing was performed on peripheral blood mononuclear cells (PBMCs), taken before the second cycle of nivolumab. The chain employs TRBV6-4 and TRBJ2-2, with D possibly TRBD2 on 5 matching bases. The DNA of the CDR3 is TGTGCCAGCAGTGACGAGGGAGCTGCCGGGGAGCTGTTTTTT. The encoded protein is CASSDEGAAGELFF.